Below, 3 T cell receptor beta chains from the same sample are listed, as sequenced in a study of blood T cell repertoires in COVID-19. Clones were sequenced by immunoSEQ multiplex PCR, and TCRdb holds only the in-frame ones, with some missing. The sample contains about 90,000 clones, around four fifths of which appear only once. Sequencing was done on a sample of peripheral blood. The receptors stem from a man aged 45 to 65 with acute or convalescent COVID-19.

This chain links TRBV4-3 with TRBJ2-7, with TRBD1 identical over 11 bases. The V and J ends lost 3 bases and 4 bases, in that order; junction bases with no gene match: 2. Germline V gene data show CDR1 as LGHNA and CDR2 as YSLEER. There are 14 residues in the CDR3. The CDR3 region has the DNA TGCGCCAGCAGCCATGGACAGGGGGCATACGAGCAGTACTTC. Protein sequence: CASSHGQGAYEQYF.

V gene TRBV7-9 combines with J gene TRBJ1-1; D ambiguous. CDR3 length: 15 residues. The germline V gene has CDR1 SEHNR and CDR2 FQNEAQ (reference sequence). V was shortened by 5 bases and J by 0 bases, with 13 bases between the two germline ends. CDR3 DNA: TGTGCCAGCAGCGACCTGGGAGGGATGAACACTGAAGCTTTCTTT. Its translation: CASSDLGGMNTEAFF.

CDR3 amino acids: CASSPASGIRTDTQYF. As DNA, the CDR3 is TGTGCCAGCTCACCGGCTAGCGGGATACGCACAGATACGCAGTATTTT. This chain links TRBV18 with TRBJ2-3; the match to TRBD2 covers 9 bases. V shed 3 bases and J 1 base; nucleotides not matched to a gene: 5. The CDR3 runs 16 residues. In germline, CDR1 is KGHSH, CDR2 LQKENI.